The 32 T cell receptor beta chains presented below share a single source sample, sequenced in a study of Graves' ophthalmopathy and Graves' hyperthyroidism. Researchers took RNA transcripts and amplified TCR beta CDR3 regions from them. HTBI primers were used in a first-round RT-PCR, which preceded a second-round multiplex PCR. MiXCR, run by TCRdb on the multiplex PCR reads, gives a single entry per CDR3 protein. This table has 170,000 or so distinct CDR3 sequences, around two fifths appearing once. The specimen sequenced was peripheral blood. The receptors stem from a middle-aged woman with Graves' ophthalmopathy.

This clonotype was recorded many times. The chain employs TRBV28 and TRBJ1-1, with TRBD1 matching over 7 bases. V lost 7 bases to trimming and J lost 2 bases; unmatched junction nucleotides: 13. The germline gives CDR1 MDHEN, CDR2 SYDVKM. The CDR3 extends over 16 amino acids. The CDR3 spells CASTSATGAFNTEAFF. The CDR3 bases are TGTGCCAGCACCTCAGCTACAGGGGCCTTTAACACTGAAGCTTTCTTT.

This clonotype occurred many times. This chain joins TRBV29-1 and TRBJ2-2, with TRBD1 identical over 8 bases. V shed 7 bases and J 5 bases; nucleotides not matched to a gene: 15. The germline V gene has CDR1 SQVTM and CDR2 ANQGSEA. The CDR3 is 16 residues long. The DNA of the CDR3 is TGCAGCGCCACGACAGGGGCTTTATTATTGACCGGGGAGCTGTTTTTT. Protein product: CSATTGALLLTGELFF.

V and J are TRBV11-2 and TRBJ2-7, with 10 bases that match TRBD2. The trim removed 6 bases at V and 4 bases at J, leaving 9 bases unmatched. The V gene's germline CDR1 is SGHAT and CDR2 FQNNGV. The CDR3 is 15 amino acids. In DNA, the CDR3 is TGTGCCAGCAGATCGGGACTAGCGAATCCTTACGAGCAGTACTTC. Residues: CASRSGLANPYEQYF.

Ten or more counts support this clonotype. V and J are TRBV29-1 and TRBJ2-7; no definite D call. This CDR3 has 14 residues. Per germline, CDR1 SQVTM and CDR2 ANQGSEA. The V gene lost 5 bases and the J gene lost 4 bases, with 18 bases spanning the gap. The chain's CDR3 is CSVCTDLYGYEQYF. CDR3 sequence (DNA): TGCAGCGTTTGTACAGACCTATACGGATACGAGCAGTACTTC.

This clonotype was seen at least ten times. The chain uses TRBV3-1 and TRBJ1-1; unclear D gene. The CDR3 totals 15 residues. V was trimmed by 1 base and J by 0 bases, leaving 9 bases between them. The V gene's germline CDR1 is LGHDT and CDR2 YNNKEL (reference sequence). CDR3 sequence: CASSQGQALNTEAFF. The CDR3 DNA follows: TGTGCCAGCAGCCAAGGGCAGGCCCTGAACACTGAAGCTTTCTTT.

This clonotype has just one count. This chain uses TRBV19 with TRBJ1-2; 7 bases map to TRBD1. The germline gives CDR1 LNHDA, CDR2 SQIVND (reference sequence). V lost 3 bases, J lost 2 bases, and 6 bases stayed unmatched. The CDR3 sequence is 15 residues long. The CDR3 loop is CASSIETGFNYGYTF. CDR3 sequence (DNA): TGTGCCAGTAGTATCGAGACAGGGTTCAACTATGGCTACACCTTC.

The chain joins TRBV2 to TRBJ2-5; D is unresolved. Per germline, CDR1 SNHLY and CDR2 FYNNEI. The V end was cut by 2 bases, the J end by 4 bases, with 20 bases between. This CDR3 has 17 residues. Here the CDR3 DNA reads TGTGCCAGCAGTGAATGGGGTAGACCAGCCACGGGAGAGACCCAGTACTTC. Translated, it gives CASSEWGRPATGETQYF. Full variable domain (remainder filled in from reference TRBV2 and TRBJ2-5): EPEVTQTPSHQVTQMGQEVILRCVPISNHLYFYWYRQILGQKVEFLVSFYNNEISEKSEIFDDQFSVERPDGSNFTLKIRSTKLEDSAMYFCASSEWGRPATGETQYFGPGTRLLVL.

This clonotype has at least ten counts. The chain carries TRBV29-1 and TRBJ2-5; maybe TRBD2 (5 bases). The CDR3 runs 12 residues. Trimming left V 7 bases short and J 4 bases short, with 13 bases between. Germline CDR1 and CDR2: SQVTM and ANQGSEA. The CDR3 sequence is CSDRGSGETQYF. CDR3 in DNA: TGCAGCGACCGGGGATCAGGAGAGACCCAGTACTTC.

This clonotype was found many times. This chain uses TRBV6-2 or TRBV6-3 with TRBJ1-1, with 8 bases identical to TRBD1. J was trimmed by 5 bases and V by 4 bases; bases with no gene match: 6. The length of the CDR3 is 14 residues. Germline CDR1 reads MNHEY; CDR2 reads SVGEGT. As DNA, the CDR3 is TGTGCCAGCAGTTCTGGGACAGGTTGGACTGAAGCTTTCTTT. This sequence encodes CASSSGTGWTEAFF.

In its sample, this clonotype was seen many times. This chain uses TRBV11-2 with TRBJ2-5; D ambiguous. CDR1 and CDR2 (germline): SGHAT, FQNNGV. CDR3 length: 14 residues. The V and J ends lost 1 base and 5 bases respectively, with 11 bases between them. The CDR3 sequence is CASSLGRATETQYF. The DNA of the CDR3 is TGTGCCAGCAGCTTAGGACGGGCGACGGAGACCCAGTACTTC.

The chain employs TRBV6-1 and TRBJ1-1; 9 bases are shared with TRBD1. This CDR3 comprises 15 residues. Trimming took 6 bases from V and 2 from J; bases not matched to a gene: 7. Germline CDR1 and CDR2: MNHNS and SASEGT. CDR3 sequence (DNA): TGTGCCAGCAGCCGGGACAGGGCCACTAACACTGAAGCTTTCTTT. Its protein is CASSRDRATNTEAFF.

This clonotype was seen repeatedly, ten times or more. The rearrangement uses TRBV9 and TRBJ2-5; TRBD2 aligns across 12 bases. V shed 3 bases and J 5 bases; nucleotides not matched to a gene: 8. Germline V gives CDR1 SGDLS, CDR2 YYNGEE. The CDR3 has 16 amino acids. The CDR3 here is CASSGTSGGTGETQYF. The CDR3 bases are TGTGCCAGCAGCGGAACTAGCGGGGGGACTGGGGAGACCCAGTACTTC.

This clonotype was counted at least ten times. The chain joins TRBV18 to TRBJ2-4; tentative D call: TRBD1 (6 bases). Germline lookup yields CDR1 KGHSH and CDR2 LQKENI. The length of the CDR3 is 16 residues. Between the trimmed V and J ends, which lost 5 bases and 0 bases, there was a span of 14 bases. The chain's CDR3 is CASSTQGTLAKNIQYF. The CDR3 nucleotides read TGTGCCAGCTCAACTCAGGGGACACTAGCCAAAAACATTCAGTACTTC.

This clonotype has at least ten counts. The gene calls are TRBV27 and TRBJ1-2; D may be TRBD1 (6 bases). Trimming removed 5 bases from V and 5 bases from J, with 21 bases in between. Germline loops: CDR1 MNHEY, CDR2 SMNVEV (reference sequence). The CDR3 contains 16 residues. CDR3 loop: CASSPRDNRMQYGYTF. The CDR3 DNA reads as TGTGCCAGCAGTCCCCGGGACAACCGAATGCAATATGGCTACACCTTC.

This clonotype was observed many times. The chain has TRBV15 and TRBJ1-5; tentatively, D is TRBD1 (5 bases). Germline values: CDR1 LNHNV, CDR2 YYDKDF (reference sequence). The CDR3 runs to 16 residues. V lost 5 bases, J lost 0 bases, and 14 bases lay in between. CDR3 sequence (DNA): TGTGCCACCAGCGGGACCATACAGTATAGCAATCAGCCCCAGCATTTT. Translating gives CATSGTIQYSNQPQHF.

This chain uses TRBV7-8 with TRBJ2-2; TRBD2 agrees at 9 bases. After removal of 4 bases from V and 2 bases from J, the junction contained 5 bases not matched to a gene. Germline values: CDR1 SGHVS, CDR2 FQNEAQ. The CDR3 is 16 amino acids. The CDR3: CASSSRLAANTGELFF. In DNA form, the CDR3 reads TGTGCCAGCAGCTCGAGACTAGCGGCTAACACCGGGGAGCTGTTTTTT. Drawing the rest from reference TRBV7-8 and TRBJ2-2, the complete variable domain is GAGVSQSPRYKVAKRGQDVALRCDPISGHVSLFWYQQALGQGPEFLTYFQNEAQLDKSGLPSDRFFAERPEGSVSTLKIQRTQQEDSAVYLCASSSRLAANTGELFFGEGSRLTVL.

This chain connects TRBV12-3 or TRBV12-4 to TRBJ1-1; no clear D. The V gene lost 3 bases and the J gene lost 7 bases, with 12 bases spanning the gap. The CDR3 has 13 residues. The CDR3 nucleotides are TGTGCCAGCAGTTTCGGTGGCGGGATTGAAGCTTTCTTT. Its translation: CASSFGGGIEAFF.

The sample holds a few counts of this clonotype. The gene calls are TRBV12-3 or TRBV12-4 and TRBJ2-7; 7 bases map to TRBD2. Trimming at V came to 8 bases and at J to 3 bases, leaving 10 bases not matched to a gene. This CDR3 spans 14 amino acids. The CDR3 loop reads CASGRGGQYYEQYF. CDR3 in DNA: TGTGCCAGCGGGAGGGGTGGTCAGTACTACGAGCAGTACTTC.

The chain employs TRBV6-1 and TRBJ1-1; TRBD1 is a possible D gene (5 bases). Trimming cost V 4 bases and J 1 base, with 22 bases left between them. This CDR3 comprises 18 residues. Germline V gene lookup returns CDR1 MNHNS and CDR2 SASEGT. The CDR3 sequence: CASSVGLTEGPRNTEAFF. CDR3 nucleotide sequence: TGTGCCAGCAGTGTGGGCTTGACAGAGGGACCTCGGAACACTGAAGCTTTCTTT.

CDR3 nucleotide sequence: TGTGCTAGTGGTTTGGAGGCTAACTATGGCTACACCTTC. Translation gives CASGLEANYGYTF. The V and J genes are TRBV12-5 and TRBJ1-2, with D unclear. The CDR3 sequence is 13 residues long. CDR1 LGHNT and CDR2 FRNRAP come from the germline V gene. The ends were cut back, 1 base at V and 0 bases at J, with 3 bases in the middle.

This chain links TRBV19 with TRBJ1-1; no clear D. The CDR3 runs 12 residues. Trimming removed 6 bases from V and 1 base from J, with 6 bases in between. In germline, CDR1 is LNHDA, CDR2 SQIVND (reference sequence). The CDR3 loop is CASRPRNTEAFF. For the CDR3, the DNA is TGTGCCAGTAGGCCCAGGAACACTGAAGCTTTCTTT.

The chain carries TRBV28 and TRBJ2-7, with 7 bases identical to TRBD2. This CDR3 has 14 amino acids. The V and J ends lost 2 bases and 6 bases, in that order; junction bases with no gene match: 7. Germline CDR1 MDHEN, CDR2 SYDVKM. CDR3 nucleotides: TGTGCCAGCAGTTTAAGTGGCGGGAGCAGCGAGCAGTACTTC. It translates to CASSLSGGSSEQYF.

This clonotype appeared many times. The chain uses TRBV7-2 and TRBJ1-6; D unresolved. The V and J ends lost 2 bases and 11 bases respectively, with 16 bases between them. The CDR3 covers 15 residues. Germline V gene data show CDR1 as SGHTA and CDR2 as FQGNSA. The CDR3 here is CASSLSSTGRTPLHF. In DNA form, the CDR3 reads TGTGCCAGCAGCTTAAGTTCGACCGGCAGGACACCCCTCCACTTT.

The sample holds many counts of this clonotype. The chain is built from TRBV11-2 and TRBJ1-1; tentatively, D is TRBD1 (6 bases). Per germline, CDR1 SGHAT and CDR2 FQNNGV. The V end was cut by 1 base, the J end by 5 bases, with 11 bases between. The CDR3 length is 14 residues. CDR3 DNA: TGTGCCAGCAGCTTAGTCCAGGGGACAACTGAAGCTTTCTTT. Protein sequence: CASSLVQGTTEAFF. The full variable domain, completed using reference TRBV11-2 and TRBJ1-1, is EAGVAQSPRYKIIEKRQSVAFWCNPISGHATLYWYQQILGQGPKLLIQFQNNGVVDDSQLPKDRFSAERLKGVDSTLKIQPAKLEDSAVYLCASSLVQGTTEAFFGQGTRLTVV.

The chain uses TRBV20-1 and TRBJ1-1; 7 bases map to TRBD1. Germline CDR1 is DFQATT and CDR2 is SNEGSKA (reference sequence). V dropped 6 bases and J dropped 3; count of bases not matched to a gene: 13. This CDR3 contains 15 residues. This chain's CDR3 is CSAKAYPGQDTEAFF. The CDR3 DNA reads TGCAGTGCCAAAGCCTACCCTGGACAGGACACTGAAGCTTTCTTT.

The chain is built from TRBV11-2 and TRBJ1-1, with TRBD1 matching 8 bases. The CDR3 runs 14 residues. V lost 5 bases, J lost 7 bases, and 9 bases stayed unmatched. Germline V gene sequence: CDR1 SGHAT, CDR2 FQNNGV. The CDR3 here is CASSKGGQGDEAFF. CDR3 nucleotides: TGTGCCAGCAGCAAGGGAGGACAGGGCGATGAAGCTTTCTTT. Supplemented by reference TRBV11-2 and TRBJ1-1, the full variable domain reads EAGVAQSPRYKIIEKRQSVAFWCNPISGHATLYWYQQILGQGPKLLIQFQNNGVVDDSQLPKDRFSAERLKGVDSTLKIQPAKLEDSAVYLCASSKGGQGDEAFFGQGTRLTVV.

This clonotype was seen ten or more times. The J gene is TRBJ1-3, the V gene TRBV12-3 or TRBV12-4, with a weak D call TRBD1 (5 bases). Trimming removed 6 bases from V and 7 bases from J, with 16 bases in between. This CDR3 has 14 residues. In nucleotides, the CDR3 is TGTGCCAGCAGGTTCGGTTGGGGGGACAACACCATATATTTT. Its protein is CASRFGWGDNTIYF.

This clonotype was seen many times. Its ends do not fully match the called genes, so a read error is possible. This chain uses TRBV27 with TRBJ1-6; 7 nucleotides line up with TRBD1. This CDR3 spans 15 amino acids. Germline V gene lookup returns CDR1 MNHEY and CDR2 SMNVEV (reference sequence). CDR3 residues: CASSKDRVENSPPHF. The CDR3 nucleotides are TGTGCCAGCAGTAAAGACAGGGTCGAAAATTCACCCCCCCACTTT.

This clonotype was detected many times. The CDR3 nucleotides read TGTGCCAGCAGACCCCCCACTAGCGGTCAAGAGACCCAGTACTTC. It codes for CASRPPTSGQETQYF. The chain carries TRBV28 and TRBJ2-5, with 8 nucleotides matching TRBD2. J gave up 2 bases and V 6 bases, and 8 bases lay outside the gene matches. The CDR3 length is 15 residues. CDR1 MDHEN and CDR2 SYDVKM come from the germline V gene.

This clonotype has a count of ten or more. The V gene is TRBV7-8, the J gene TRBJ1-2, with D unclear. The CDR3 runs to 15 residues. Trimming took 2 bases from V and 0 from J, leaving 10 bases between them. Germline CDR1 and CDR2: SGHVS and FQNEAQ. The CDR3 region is CASSLNYGTNYGYTF. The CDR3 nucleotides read TGTGCCAGCAGCTTAAATTACGGGACTAACTATGGCTACACCTTC.

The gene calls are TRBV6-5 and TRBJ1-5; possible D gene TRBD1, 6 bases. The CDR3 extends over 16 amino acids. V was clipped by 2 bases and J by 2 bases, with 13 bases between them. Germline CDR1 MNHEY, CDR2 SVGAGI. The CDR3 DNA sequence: TGTGCCAGCAGTTACCCGGGGGGCGACGGCAATCAGCCCCAGCATTTT. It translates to CASSYPGGDGNQPQHF.

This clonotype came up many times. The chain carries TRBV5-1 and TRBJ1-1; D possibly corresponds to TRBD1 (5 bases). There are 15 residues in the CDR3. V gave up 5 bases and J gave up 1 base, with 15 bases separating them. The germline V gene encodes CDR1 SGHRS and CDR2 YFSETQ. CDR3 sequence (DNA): TGCGCCAGCAGTCTAGACCCAGACAGGAACACTGAAGCTTTCTTT. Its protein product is CASSLDPDRNTEAFF.